This T cell receptor (beta chain) was sequenced for a study of monozygotic twins with inflammatory bowel disease. General study findings and limits: Background noise in patient repertoires may stem from differing immunosuppressive treatments.

Notes on this clonotype: The antigen is not known.

This CDR3 has 14 amino acids. Germline V lookup: CDR1 LNHDA, CDR2 SQIVND (reference sequence). Reprocessing the 5' RACE reads, TCRdb reports a single entry for every CDR3 protein and omits DNA. This sample's table has approximately 400,000 distinct CDR3 sequences. This chain uses TRBV19 with TRBJ2-7; absent DNA, TCRdb's TRBD1 call cannot be checked. Sequenced input: blood. This receptor was taken from a human donor with ulcerative colitis or Crohn's disease, or a healthy co-twin of an affected twin (not recorded which). The CDR3: CASSIGQEIYEQYF.